This T cell receptor (beta chain) is from a study of blood T cells in healthy people across ages. Combining a sample-barcoded 5' primer with a J-beta primer mix, a second PCR ran for roughly 6 to 12 cycles. TCRdb reanalysed the 5' RACE reads using MiXCR and keeps one entry per CDR3 protein. The table includes around 1,000,000 distinct CDR3 sequences, almost 25% detected once. Looked up from germline, CDR1 is MNHNY and CDR2 is SVGAGI (reference sequence). There are 16 residues in the CDR3. With 1 base removed from V and 1 base from J, the gap between germline ends came to 13 bases. For every donor, a draw yielded about 10 milliliters of peripheral blood. This clonotype was counted ten times or more. These data also formed part of another study, on T cells of mothers and their children. As that report states: For each mother, over 8 million TCR beta CDR3 reads were obtained, and for each child, about 3 million.

The sequenced sample consisted of blood. The source of this sequence is a girl between 2 and 10 years old in good health. The chain recombines TRBV6-6 with TRBJ2-5, with D unclear. CDR3 sequence reads: CASSYYPGRPQETQYF. The CDR3 region has the DNA TGTGCCAGCAGTTACTATCCCGGACGACCCCAAGAGACCCAGTACTTC.